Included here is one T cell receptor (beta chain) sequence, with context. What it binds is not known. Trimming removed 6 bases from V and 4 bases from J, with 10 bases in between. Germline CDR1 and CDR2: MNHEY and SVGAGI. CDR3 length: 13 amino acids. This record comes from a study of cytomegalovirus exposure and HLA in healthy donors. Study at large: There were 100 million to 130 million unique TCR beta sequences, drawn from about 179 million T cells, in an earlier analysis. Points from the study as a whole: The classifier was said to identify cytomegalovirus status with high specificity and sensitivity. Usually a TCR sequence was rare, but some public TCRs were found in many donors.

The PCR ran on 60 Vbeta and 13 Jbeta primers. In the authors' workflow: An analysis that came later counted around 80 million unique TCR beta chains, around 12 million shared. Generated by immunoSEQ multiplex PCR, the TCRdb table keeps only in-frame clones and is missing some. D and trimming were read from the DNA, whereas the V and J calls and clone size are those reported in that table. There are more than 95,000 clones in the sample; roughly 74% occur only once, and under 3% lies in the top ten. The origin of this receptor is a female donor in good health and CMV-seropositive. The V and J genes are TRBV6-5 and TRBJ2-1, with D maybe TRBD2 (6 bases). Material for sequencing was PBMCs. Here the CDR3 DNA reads TGTGCCAGCAGGCGGGGCAGGTACAATGAGCAGTTCTTC. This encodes CASRRGRYNEQFF.